This T cell receptor (beta chain) was obtained from a study of cytomegalovirus exposure and HLA in healthy donors. Study outcomes and limitations: In an earlier analysis, about 87% or about 30%: the productive usage of most TCR beta V segments. By HLA locus, TCR association rates varied in a later analysis, with DRB1 showing the most and HLA-C the fewest.

In the case of this clone: Its matching antigen is unknown.

Per the germline V gene, CDR1 is MNHNS and CDR2 is SASEGT. V lost 1 base to trimming and J lost 4 bases; unmatched junction nucleotides: 12. CDR3 length: 19 residues. PCR used 60 Vbeta primers and 13 Jbeta primers. Source study methods: Unique TCR beta chains totaled around 86 million in a later count, with roughly 12 million of them shared. The table came from immunoSEQ multiplex PCR; TCRdb's copy has only in-frame clones and leaves some out. That table furnishes V, J and clone size, whereas the DNA furnished D and trimming. The sample records tens of thousands of clones, roughly 64% being singletons.

The V call is TRBV6-1, the J call TRBJ2-7, with 14 bases fitting TRBD2. This sequence originates from a man aged 35-49 years in good health and CMV-seropositive. Sequencing input: PBMCs. CDR3 region: CASSEDVLGTSGGRYEQYF. CDR3 in DNA: TGTGCCAGCAGTGAAGATGTTTTAGGGACTAGCGGGGGAAGGTACGAGCAGTACTTC.